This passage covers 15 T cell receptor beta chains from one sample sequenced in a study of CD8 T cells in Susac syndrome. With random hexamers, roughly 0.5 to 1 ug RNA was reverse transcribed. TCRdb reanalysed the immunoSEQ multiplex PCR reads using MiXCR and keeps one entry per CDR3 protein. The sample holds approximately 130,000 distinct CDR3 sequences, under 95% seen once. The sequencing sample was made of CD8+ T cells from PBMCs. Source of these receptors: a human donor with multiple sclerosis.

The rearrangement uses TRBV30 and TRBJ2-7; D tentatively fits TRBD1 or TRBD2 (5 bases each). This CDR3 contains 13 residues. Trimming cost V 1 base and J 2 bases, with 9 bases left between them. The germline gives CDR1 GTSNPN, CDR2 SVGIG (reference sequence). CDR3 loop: CAWSGGVAYEQYF. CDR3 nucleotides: TGTGCCTGGAGTGGAGGGGTGGCCTACGAGCAGTACTTC.

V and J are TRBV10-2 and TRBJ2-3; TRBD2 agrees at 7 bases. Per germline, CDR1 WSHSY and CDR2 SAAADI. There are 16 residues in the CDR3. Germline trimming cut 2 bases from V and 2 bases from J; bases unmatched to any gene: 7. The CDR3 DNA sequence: TGCGCCAGCAGTGAGAGGCTAGCGGCTTTCACAGATACGCAGTATTTT. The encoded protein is CASSERLAAFTDTQYF.

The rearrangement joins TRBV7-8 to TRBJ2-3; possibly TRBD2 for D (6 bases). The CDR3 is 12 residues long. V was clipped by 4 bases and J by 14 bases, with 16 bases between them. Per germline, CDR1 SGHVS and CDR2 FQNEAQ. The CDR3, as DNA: TGTGCCAGCAGCTCGCCGGGGGACCAGTCGTATTTT. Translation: CASSSPGDQSYF.

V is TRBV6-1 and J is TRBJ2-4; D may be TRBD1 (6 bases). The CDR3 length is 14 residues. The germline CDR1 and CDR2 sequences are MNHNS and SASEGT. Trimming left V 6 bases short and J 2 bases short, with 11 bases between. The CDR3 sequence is CASSTGTTKNIQYF. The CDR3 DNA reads TGTGCCAGCAGCACCGGGACAACCAAAAACATTCAGTACTTC.

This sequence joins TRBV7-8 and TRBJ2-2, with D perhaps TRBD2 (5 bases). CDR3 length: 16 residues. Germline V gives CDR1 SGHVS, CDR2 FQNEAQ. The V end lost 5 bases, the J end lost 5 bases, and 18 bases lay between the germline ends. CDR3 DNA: TGTGCCAGCAGCCACGAAGAGGGCGCGGGTACCGGGGAGCTGTTTTTT. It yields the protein CASSHEEGAGTGELFF.

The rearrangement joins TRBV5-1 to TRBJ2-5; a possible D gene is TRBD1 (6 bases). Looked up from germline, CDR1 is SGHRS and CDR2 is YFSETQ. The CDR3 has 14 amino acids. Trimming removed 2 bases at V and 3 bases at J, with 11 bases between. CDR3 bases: TGCGCCAGCAGCTTTAGCCGGACAGAAGAGACCCAGTACTTC. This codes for CASSFSRTEETQYF.

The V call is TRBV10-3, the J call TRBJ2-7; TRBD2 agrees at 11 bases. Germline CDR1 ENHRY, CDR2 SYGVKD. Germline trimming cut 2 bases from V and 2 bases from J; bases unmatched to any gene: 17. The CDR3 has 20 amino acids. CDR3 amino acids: CAISEPSGTSGQSGPYEQYF. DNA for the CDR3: TGTGCCATCAGTGAGCCCTCGGGGACTAGCGGACAATCAGGTCCCTACGAGCAGTACTTC.

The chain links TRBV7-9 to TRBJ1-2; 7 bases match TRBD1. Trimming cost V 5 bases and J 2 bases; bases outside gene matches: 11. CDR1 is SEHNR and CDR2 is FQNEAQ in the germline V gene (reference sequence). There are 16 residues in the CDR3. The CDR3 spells CASSPGQPGKNYGYTF. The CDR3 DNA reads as TGTGCCAGCAGCCCGGGACAGCCGGGCAAGAACTATGGCTACACCTTC.

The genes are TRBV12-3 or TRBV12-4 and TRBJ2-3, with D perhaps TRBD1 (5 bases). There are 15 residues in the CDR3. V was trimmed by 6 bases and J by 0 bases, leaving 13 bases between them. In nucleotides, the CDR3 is TGTGCCAGCAGCGACAGTCAAATTAGCACAGATACGCAGTATTTT. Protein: CASSDSQISTDTQYF.

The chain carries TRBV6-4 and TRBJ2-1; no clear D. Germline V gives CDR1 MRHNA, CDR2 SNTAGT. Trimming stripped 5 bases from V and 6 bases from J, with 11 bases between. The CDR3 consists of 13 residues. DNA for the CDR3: TGTGCCAGCAGTTCACTGGGCGGCAATGAGCAGTTCTTC. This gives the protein CASSSLGGNEQFF.

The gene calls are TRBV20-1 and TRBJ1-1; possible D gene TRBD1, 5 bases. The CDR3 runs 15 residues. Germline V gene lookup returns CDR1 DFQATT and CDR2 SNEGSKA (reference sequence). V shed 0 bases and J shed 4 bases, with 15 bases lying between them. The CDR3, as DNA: TGCAGTGCTAGAGAGTTGAGGGGTCGAGGCACTGAAGCTTTCTTT. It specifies CSARELRGRGTEAFF.

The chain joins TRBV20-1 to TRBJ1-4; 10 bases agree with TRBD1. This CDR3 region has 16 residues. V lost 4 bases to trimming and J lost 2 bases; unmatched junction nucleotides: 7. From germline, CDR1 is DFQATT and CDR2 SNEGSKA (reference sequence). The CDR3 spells CSATPTGGWTNEKLFF. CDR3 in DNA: TGCAGTGCTACTCCGACAGGGGGCTGGACTAATGAAAAACTGTTTTTT.

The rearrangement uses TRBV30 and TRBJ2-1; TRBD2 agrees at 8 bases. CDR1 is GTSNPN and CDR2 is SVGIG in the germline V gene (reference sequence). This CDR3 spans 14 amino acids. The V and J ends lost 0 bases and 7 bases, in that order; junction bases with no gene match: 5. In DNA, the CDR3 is TGTGCCTGGAGTGTCGCGGGAGGATATAATGAGCAGTTCTTC. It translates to CAWSVAGGYNEQFF.

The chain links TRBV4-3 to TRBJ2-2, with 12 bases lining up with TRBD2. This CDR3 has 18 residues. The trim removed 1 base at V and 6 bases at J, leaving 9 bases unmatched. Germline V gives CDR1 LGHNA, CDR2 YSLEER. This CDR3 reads CASSQGRTSGVISGELFF. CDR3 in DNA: TGCGCCAGCAGCCAAGGAAGGACTAGCGGGGTCATTTCCGGGGAGCTGTTTTTT.

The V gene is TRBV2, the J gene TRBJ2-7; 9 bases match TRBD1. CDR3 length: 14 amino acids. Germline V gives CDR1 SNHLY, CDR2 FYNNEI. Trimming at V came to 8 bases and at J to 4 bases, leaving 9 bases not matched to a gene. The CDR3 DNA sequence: TGTGCCAGCTTATGGACAGGGGAGGGATACGAGCAGTACTTC. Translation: CASLWTGEGYEQYF.